This T cell receptor beta chain was captured in a study of human T cells and chemical hapten exposure. Time point defined: patch test 2, 6 weeks after DPC sensitization. Treatment given: therapeutic diphenylcyclopropenone sensitization with weekly scalp DPC. TCRdb independently ran MiXCR on the RACE reads; one entry per CDR3 protein. The sample lists some 90,000 distinct CDR3 sequences; roughly an eighth were seen once. This clonotype occurred a few times. The CDR3 is 13 amino acids. CDR1 is DFQATT, CDR2 SNEGSKA, per germline (reference sequence). The V segment lost 5 bases and the J segment 10 bases; nucleotides outside the gene matches: 8.

Here the sequenced sample was whole blood, taken in connection with sensitization to the hapten diphenylcyclopropenone (DPC). The rearrangement joins TRBV20-1 to TRBJ1-6; 7 bases agree with TRBD1. This clonotype originated in a woman aged 40 to 55 with alopecia areata. Some clones in this sample may be carry-over from other donors' samples. CDR3 residues: CSAGGQSVSPLHF. In DNA form, the CDR3 reads TGCAGTGCTGGGGGACAGAGTGTATCACCCCTCCACTTT.